The present T cell receptor beta chain was sequenced within a study of cytomegalovirus exposure and HLA in healthy donors. This clone has more than one count but fewer than ten. Antigen unknown. Study-wide results and caveats: Data from an earlier analysis indicated that most TCR beta V segments were productive either about 90% or about 30% of the time. Cytomegalovirus association was listed for about 160 TCR beta chains. More clonal expansion characterized HLA-associated TCR beta chains than equally common others in a later analysis.

The primer mix had 60 Vbeta and 13 Jbeta primers. Assay used: immunoSEQ multiplex PCR; TCRdb lists only in-frame clones, some missing. Here the sample spans under 170,000 clones, around 79% being singletons. The sequenced sample was PBMCs. The TCR comes from a human donor in good health.

CDR3 coding DNA: TGTGCCAGCAGTTTTGGACGGGCGGGCGTCTACAATGAGCAGTTCTTC. Translation: CASSFGRAGVYNEQFF. This rearrangement joins TRBV5-4 to TRBJ2-1; D is possibly TRBD2 (5 bases). This CDR3 has 16 amino acids. Deletions cut 5 bases from V and 3 bases from J, with 18 bases between. CDR1 and CDR2 from the germline V gene are SGHNT and YYREEE (reference sequence).